The T cell receptor beta chain under discussion was sequenced for a study of blood T cell repertoires in COVID-19. Losses at the gene ends were 3 bases for V and 4 bases for J; bases not matched to a gene: 9. This CDR3 comprises 16 residues. Germline V lookup: CDR1 MDHEN, CDR2 SYDVKM. The data were produced by immunoSEQ multiplex PCR, yet TCRdb's version contains in-frame clones alone and is incomplete. The top ten clones hold around 5.1% of a sample with 50,000 to 65,000 clones, roughly 87% of them seen once. The clonotype originates from a man aged 60-69 years with active COVID-19. Sequencing used peripheral blood. The chain joins TRBV28 to TRBJ2-3; the match to TRBD1 covers 8 bases. The CDR3 loop reads CASSFWAGGRPDTQYF. The CDR3 nucleotides are TGTGCCAGCAGTTTTTGGGCAGGGGGCCGCCCAGATACGCAGTATTTT.